What follows is one T cell receptor beta chain and its context. The data originate from a study of blood T cell repertoires in COVID-19. As originally analysed: Estimation of nucleated cell counts relied on the amplification of reference gene primers. TCRdb's table, derived via immunoSEQ multiplex PCR, lists solely in-frame clones and lacks some. Clone size and the V and J calls come from that table; the DNA yielded D and trimming. The repertoire holds 180,000 or so clones, with over 70% as singletons. Participants, 18 to 89 years old, spanned some 23 US areas. Clinical history reported by participants formed the basis on which cohorts were assigned. Germline V lookup: CDR1 SEHNR, CDR2 FQNEAQ (reference sequence). The CDR3 has 14 residues. V was trimmed by 5 bases and J by 6 bases, leaving 13 bases between them.

The chain uses TRBV7-9 and TRBJ1-4; D may be TRBD1 (6 bases). Sequenced input: PBMCs or T cells enriched from blood (not recorded which). The source of this sequence is an older woman who had recovered from COVID-19. The CDR3 coding sequence is TGTGCCAGCAGCCCGGACAGCATGCATGAAAAACTGTTTTTT. As protein: CASSPDSMHEKLFF. Filled out from reference TRBV7-9 and TRBJ1-4, the complete variable domain reads DTGVSQNPRHKITKRGQNVTFRCDPISEHNRLYWYRQTLGQGPEFLTYFQNEAQLEKSRLLSDRFSAERPKGSFSTLEIQRTEQGDSAMYLCASSPDSMHEKLFFGSGTQLSVL.